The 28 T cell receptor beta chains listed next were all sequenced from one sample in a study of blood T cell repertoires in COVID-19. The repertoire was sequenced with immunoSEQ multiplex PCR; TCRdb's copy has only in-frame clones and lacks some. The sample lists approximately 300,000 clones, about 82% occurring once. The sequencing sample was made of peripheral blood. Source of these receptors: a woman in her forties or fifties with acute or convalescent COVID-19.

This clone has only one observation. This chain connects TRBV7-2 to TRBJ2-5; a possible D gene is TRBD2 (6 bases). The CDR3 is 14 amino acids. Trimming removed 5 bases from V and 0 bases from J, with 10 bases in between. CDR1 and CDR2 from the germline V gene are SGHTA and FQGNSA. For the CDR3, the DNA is TGTGCCAGCAGCAAAGGGGACTACCAAGAGACCCAGTACTTC. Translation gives CASSKGDYQETQYF.

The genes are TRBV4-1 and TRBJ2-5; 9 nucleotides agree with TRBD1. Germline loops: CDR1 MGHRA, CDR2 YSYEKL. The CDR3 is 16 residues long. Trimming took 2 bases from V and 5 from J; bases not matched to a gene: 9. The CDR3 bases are TGCGCCAGCAGCCAACTGGACAGGGGTCCCTTTGAGACCCAGTACTTC. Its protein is CASSQLDRGPFETQYF.

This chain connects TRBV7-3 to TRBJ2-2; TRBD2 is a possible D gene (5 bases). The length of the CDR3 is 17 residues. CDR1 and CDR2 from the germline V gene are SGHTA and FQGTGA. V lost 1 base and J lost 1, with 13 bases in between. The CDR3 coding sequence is TGTGCCAGCAGCTTAAAATTCTCTGGACTGAACACCGGGGAGCTGTTTTTT. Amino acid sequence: CASSLKFSGLNTGELFF.

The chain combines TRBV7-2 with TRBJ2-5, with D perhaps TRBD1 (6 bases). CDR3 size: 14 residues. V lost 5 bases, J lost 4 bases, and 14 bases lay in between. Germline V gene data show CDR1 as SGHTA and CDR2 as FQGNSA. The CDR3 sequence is CASSRDRSGETQYF. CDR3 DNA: TGTGCCAGCAGCCGTGACAGGTCTGGAGAGACCCAGTACTTC.

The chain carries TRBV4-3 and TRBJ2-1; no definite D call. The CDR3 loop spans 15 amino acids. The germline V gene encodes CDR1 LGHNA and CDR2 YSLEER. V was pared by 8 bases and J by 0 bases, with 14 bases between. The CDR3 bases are TGCGCCAGCGAAACGCCGGTGAGCTCCTACAATGAGCAGTTCTTC. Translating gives CASETPVSSYNEQFF.

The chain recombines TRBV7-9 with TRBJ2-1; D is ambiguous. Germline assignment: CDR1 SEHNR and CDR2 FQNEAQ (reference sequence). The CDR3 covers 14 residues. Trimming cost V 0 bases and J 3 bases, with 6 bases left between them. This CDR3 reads CASSLASYYNEQFF. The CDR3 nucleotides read TGTGCCAGCAGCTTAGCTTCTTACTACAATGAGCAGTTCTTC.

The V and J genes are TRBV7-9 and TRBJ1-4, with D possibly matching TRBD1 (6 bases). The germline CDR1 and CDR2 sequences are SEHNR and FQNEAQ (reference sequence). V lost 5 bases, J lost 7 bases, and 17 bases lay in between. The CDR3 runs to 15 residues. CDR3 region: CASSPDRSQGEKLFF. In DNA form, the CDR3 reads TGTGCCAGCAGCCCCGACAGGAGTCAAGGTGAAAAACTGTTTTTT.

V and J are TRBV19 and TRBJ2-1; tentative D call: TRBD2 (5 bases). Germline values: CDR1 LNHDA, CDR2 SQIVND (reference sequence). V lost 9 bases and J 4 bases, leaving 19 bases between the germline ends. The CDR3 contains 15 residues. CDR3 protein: CASIPLAQPYNEQFF. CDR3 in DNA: TGTGCCAGCATCCCATTAGCGCAACCTTACAATGAGCAGTTCTTC.

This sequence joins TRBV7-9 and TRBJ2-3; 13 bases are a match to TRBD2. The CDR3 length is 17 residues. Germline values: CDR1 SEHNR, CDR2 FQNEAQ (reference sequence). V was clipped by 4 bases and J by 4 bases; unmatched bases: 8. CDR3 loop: CASSSRTSGRVADTQYF. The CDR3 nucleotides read TGTGCCAGCAGCTCTCGGACTAGCGGGAGAGTCGCAGATACGCAGTATTTT.

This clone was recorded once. The CDR3 sequence is CASSQTTDSYEQYF. In nucleotides, the CDR3 is TGCGCCAGCAGCCAAACGACAGACTCCTACGAGCAGTACTTC. The chain has TRBV5-1 and TRBJ2-7; tentatively, D is TRBD1 (5 bases). Trimming removed 4 bases at V and 0 bases at J, with 11 bases between. The CDR3 contains 14 residues. Per germline, CDR1 SGHRS and CDR2 YFSETQ.

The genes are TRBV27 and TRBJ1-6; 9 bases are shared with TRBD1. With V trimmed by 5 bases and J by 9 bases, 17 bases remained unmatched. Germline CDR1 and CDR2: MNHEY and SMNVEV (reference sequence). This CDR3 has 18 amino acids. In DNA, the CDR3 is TGTGCCAGCAGTCAAACGTACAGGGGGCGCCCTTTTTTTTCACCCCTCCACTTT. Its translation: CASSQTYRGRPFFSPLHF.

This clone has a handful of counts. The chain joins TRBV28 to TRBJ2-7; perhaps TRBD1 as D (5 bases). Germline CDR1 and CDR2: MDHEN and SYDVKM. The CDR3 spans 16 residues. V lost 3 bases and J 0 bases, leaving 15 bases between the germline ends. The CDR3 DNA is TGTGCCAGCAGTTTTGTGGACATGAATCCCTCCTACGAGCAGTACTTC. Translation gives CASSFVDMNPSYEQYF.

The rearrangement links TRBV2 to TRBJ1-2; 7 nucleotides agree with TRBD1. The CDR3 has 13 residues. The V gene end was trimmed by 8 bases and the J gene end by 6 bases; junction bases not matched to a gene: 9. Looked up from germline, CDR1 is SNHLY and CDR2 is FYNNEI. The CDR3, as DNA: TGTGCCAGCGGGTTACAGGGGTTTGATGGCTACACCTTC. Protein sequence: CASGLQGFDGYTF.

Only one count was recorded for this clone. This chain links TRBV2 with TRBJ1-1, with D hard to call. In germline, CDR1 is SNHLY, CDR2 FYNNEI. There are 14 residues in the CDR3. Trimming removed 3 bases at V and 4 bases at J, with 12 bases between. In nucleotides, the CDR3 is TGTGCCAGCAGTGACCCGGACTACCTCACTGAAGCTTTCTTT. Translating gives CASSDPDYLTEAFF.

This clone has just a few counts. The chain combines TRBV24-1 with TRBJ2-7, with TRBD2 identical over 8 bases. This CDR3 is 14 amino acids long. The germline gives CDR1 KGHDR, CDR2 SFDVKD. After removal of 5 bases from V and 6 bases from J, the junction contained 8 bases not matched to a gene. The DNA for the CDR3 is TGTGCCACCAGTGGTAGCGGGGCTCAGTTCGAGCAGTACTTC. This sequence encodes CATSGSGAQFEQYF.

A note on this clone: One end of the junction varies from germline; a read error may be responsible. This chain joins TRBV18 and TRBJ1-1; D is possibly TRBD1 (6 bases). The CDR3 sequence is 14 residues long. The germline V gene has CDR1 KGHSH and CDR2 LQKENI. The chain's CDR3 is CASSPQGRGAEAFF. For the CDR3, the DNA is TGTGCCAGCTCGCCACAGGGCCGGGGGGCTGAAGCTTTCTTT.

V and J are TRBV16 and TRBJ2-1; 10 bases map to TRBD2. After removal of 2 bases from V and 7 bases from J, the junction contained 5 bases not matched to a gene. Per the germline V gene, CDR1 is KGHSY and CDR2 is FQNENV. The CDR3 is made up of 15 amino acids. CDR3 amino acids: CASSQSGRARNEQFF. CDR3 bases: TGTGCCAGCAGCCAAAGCGGGAGGGCCAGAAATGAGCAGTTCTTC.

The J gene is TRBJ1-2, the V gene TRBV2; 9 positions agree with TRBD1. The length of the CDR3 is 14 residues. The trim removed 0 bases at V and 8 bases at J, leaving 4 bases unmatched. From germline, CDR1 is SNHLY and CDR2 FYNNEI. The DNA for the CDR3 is TGTGCCAGCAGTGAAGCCGGGACAGGGAGAGGCTACACCTTC. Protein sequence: CASSEAGTGRGYTF.

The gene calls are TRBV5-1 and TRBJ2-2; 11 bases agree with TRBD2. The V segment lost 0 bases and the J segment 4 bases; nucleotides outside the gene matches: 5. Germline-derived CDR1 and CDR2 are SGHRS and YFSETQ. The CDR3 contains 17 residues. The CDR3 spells CASSLALAGGRTGELFF. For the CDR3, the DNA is TGCGCCAGCAGCTTGGCGCTAGCGGGAGGCCGCACCGGGGAGCTGTTTTTT.

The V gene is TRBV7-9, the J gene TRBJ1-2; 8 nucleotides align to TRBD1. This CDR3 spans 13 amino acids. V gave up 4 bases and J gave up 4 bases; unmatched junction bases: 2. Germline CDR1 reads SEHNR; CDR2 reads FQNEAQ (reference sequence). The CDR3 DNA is TGTGCCAGCAGCTCGGGACAGGTCTATGGCTACACCTTC. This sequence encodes CASSSGQVYGYTF.

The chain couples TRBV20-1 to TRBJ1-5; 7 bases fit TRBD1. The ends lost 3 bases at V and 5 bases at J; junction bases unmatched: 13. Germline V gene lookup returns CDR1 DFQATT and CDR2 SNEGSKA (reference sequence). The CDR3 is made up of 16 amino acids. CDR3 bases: TGCAGTGCTAGTCGGGACGGTCCCGGGACAGATCAGCCCCAGCATTTT. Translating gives CSASRDGPGTDQPQHF.

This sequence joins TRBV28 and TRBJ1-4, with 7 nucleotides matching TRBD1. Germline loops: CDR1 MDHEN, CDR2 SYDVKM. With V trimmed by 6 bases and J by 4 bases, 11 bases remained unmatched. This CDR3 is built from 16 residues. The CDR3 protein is CASSTTHRGHNEKLFF. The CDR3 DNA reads TGTGCCAGCAGCACCACCCACAGGGGCCATAATGAAAAACTGTTTTTT.

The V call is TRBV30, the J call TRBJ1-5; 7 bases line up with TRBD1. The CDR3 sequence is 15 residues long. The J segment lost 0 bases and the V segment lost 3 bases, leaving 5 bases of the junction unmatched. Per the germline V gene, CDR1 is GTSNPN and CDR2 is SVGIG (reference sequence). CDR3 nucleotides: TGTGCCTGGAGCGGGGGACAGTCTAGCAATCAGCCCCAGCATTTT. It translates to CAWSGGQSSNQPQHF.

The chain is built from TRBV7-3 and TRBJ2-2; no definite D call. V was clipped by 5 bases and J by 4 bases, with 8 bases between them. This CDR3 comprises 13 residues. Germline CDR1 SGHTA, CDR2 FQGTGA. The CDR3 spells CASSLRLTGELFF. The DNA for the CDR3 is TGTGCCAGCAGCCTAAGGCTCACCGGGGAGCTGTTTTTT.

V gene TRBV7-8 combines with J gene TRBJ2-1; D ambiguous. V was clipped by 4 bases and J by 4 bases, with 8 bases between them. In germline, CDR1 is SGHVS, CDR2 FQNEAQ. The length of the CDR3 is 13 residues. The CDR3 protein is CASSSLQYNEQFF. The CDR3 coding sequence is TGTGCCAGCAGCTCCCTACAGTACAATGAGCAGTTCTTC.

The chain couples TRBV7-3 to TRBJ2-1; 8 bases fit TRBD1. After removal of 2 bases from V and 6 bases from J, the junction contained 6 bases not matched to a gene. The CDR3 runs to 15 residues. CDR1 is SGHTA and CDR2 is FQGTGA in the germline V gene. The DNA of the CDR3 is TGTGCCAGCAGCTTAGACAGGGGTAAAGGCAATGAGCAGTTCTTC. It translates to CASSLDRGKGNEQFF.

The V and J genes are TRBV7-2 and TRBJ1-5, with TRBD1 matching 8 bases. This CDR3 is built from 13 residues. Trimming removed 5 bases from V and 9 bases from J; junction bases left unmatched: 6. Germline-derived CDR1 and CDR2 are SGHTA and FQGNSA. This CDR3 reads CASSNGQGMPQHF. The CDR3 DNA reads TGTGCCAGCAGCAACGGACAGGGTATGCCCCAGCATTTT. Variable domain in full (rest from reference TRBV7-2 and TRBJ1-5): GAGVSQSPSNKVTEKGKDVELRCDPISGHTALYWYRQSLGQGLEFLIYFQGNSAPDKSGLPSDRFSAERTGGSVSTLTIQRTQQEDSAVYLCASSNGQGMPQHFGDGTRLSIL.

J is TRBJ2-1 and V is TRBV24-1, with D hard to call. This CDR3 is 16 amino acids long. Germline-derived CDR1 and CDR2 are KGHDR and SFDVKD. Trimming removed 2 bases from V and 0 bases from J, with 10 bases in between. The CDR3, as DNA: TGTGCCACCAGTGATTCCCGACATAGCTCCTACAATGAGCAGTTCTTC. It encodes CATSDSRHSSYNEQFF.